The rows below give T cell receptor beta chains drawn from one sample of a study of cytomegalovirus exposure and HLA in healthy donors. Clones were read by immunoSEQ multiplex PCR, and TCRdb kept only the in-frame ones, dropping some. The sample lists roughly 130,000 clones; roughly 77% were seen once. Sequenced: PBMCs. The receptor source for this set is a woman aged 40 to 50 in good health and CMV-seropositive. The CDR3 runs from the conserved cysteine through the conserved F or W. D genes are given only for firm matches. Rows may omit the clone size; those that give it use once, few, many or a size class.

d_call clone_size j_call v_call cdr3_nt cdr3_aa
- - TRBJ1-3 TRBV6-1 TGTGCCAGCAGCGAATTTTCAGGGAATCTGGGAGGAAACACCATATATTTT CASSEFSGNLGGNTIYF
TRBD1 - TRBJ2-7 TRBV9 TGTGCCAGCAGCGTAGGGCACAGGGGGAACTACGAGCAGTACTTC CASSVGHRGNYEQYF
TRBD1 - TRBJ2-1 TRBV29-1 TGCAGCGTTAGTGGGACAGGGGATGTTGAGCAGTTCTTC CSVSGTGDVEQFF
TRBD1 - TRBJ1-1 TRBV6-4 TGTGCCAGCAGTGACTCGGGACAGGGCCGAGCTTTCTTT CASSDSGQGRAFF
- - TRBJ2-3 TRBV7-9 TGTGCCAGCAGCTTTCTTGGGTCTGCAGCGACAGATACGCAGTATTTT CASSFLGSAATDTQYF
TRBD2 - TRBJ2-3 TRBV27 TGTGCCAGCAGTTTACTAGCGGGAGACCCAGATACGCAGTATTTT CASSLLAGDPDTQYF
- - TRBJ1-2 TRBV13 TGTGCCAGCATTAGGGGAGGCTATGGCTACACCTTC CASIRGGYGYTF
TRBD2 - TRBJ2-1 TRBV27 TGTGCCAGCAGTTTACCCCCGCTGCTAGCGGGGTACAATGAGCAGTTCTTC CASSLPPLLAGYNEQFF
- - TRBJ2-2 TRBV5-4 TGTGCCAGCAGCTTGGGACAGATGAACACCGGGGAGCTGTTTTTT CASSLGQMNTGELFF
TRBD1 - TRBJ1-4 TRBV4-3 TGCGCCAGCAGCCAAACCGGGACAGGGATTAGAAAACTGTTTTTT CASSQTGTGIRKLFF
- few TRBJ2-7 TRBV6-6 TGTGCCAGCAGAACGACAGTCAAGATCTCCTACGAGCAGTACTTC CASRTTVKISYEQYF
TRBD2 few TRBJ2-3 TRBV2 TGTGCCAGCAGTGATAAGAGCGGGAGGACAGATACGCAGTATTTT CASSDKSGRTDTQYF
- - TRBJ1-1 TRBV5-4 TGTGCCAGCACCAGTATGACTGAAGCTTTCTTT CASTSMTEAFF
- - TRBJ2-7 TRBV27 TGTGCCAGCAGTTTACGATTTACGGGCTACGAGCAGTACTTC CASSLRFTGYEQYF
TRBD2 few TRBJ2-2 TRBV5-5 TGTGCCAGCAGCTTAACTACAACTAGCGGGAGGTACACCGGGGAGCTGTTTTTT CASSLTTTSGRYTGELFF